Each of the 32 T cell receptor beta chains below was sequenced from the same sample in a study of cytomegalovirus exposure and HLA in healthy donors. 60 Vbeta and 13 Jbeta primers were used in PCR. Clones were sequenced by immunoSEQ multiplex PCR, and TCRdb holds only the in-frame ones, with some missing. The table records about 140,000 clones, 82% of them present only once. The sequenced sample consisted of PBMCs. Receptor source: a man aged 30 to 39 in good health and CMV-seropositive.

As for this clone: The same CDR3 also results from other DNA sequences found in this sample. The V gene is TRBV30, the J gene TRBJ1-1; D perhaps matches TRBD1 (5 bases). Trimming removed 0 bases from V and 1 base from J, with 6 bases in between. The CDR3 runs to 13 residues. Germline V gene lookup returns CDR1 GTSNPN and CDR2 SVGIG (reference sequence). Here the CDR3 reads CAWSVGQNTEAFF. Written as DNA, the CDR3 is TGTGCCTGGAGTGTAGGACAGAACACTGAAGCTTTCTTT.

This chain's CDR3 is CASSLFMQGAEQYF. CDR3 DNA sequence: TGTGCCAGCAGTTTATTCATGCAGGGGGCCGAGCAGTACTTC. The chain is built from TRBV27 and TRBJ2-7, with 8 nucleotides matching TRBD1. The length of the CDR3 is 14 residues. V shed 1 base, J shed 6 bases, and the junction held 5 bases outside the gene matches. Germline-derived CDR1 and CDR2 are MNHEY and SMNVEV (reference sequence).

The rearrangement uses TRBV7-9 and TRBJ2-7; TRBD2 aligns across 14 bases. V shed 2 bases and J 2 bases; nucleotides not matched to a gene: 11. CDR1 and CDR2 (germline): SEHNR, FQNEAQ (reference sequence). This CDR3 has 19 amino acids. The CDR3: CASSLPVGLAGVGAYEQYF. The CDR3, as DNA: TGTGCCAGCAGCTTACCAGTGGGACTAGCGGGAGTAGGGGCCTACGAGCAGTACTTC.

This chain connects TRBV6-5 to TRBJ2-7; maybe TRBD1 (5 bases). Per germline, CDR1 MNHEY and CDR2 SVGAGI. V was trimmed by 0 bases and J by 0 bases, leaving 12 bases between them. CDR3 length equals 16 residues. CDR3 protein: CASSYSSRGSSYEQYF. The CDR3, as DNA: TGTGCCAGCAGTTACTCGAGTAGGGGAAGCTCCTACGAGCAGTACTTC.

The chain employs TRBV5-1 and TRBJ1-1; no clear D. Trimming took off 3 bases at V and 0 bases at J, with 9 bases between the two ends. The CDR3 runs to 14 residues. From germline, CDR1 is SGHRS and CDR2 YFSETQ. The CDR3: CASSYLTLNTEAFF. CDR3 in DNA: TGCGCCAGCAGCTACCTGACACTGAACACTGAAGCTTTCTTT.

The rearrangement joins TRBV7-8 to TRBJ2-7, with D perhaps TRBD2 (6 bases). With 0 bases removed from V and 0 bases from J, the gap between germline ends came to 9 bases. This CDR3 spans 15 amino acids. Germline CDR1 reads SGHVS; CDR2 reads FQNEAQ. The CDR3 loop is CASSLAGGSSYEQYF. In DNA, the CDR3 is TGTGCCAGCAGCTTAGCGGGGGGTAGCTCCTACGAGCAGTACTTC.

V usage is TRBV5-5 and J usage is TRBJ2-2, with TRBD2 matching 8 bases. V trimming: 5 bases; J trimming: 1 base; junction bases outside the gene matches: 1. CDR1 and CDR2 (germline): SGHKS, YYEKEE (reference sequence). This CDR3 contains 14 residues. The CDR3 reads CASRLAENTGELFF. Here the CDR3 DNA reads TGTGCCAGCAGACTAGCGGAGAACACCGGGGAGCTGTTTTTT.

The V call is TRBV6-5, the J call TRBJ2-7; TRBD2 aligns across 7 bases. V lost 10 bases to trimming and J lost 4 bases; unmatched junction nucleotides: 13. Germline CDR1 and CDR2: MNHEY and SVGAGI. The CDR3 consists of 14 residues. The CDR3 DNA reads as TGTGCCACGTCCGGCGGCCCCGGGGGGTACGAGCAGTACTTC. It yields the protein CATSGGPGGYEQYF.

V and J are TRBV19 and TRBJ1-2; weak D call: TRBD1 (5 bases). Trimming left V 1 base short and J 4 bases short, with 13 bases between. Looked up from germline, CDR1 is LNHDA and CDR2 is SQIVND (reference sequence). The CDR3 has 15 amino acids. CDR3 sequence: CASSIGQSATYGYTF. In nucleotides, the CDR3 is TGTGCCAGTAGTATAGGACAGTCCGCTACCTATGGCTACACCTTC.

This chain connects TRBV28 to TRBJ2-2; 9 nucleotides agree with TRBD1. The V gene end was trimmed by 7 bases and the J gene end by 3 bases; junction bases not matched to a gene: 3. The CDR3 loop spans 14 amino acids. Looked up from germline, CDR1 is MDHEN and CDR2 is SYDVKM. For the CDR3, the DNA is TGTGCCAGCAACAGGGGGCAAGACACCGGGGAGCTGTTTTTT. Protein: CASNRGQDTGELFF.

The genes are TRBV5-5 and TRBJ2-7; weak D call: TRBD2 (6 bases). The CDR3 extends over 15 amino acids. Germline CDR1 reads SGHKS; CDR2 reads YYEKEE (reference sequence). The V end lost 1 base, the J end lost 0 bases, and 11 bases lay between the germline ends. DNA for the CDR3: TGTGCCAGCAGCTTGAACGGGAGCCCCTCCTACGAGCAGTACTTC. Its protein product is CASSLNGSPSYEQYF.

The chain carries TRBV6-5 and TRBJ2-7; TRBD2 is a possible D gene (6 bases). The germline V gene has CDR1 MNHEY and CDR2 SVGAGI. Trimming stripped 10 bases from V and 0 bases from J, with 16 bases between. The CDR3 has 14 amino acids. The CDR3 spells CATHGGAPSYEQYF. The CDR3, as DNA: TGTGCCACCCACGGGGGAGCCCCCTCCTACGAGCAGTACTTC.

CDR3 region: CASSYATSGSMGQETQYF. As DNA, the CDR3 is TGCGCCAGCAGCTACGCGACTAGCGGGAGTATGGGTCAAGAGACCCAGTACTTC. This chain joins TRBV5-1 and TRBJ2-5; 12 nucleotides align to TRBD2. Germline trimming cut 3 bases from V and 2 bases from J; bases unmatched to any gene: 11. CDR3 length equals 18 residues. Germline V gives CDR1 SGHRS, CDR2 YFSETQ.

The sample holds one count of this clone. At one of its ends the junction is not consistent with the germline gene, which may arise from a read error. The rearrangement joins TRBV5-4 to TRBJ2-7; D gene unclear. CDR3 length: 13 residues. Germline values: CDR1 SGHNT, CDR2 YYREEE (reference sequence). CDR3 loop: CASSSWASDEQYF. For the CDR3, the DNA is TGTGCCAGCAGCTCATGGGCCTCCGACGAGCAGTACTTC.

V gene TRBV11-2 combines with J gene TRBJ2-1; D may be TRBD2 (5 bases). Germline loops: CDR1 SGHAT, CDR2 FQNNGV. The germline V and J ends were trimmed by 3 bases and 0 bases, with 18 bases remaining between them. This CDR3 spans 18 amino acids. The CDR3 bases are TGTGCCAGCAGCTTGGGTGGGAAGCGGCGTAGCTCCTACAATGAGCAGTTCTTC. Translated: CASSLGGKRRSSYNEQFF.

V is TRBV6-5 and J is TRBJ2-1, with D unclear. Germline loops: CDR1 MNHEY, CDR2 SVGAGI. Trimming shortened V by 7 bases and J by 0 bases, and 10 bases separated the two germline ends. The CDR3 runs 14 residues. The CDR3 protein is CASKTGRSYNEQFF. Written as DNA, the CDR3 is TGTGCCAGCAAAACGGGTCGCTCCTACAATGAGCAGTTCTTC.

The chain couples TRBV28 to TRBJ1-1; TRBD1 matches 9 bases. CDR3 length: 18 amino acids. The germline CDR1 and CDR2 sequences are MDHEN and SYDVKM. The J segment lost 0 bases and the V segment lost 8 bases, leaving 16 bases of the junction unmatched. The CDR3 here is CASSLLGTGSSMNTEAFF. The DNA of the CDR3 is TGTGCCAGCTCCCTCTTAGGGACAGGGTCATCCATGAACACTGAAGCTTTCTTT.

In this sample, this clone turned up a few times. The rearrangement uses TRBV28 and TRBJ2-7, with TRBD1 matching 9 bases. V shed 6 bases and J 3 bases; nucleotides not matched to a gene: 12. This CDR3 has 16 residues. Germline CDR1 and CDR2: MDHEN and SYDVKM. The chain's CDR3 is CASRLGSGTGRYEQYF. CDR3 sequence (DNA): TGTGCCAGCAGACTAGGCTCCGGGACAGGGCGCTACGAGCAGTACTTC.

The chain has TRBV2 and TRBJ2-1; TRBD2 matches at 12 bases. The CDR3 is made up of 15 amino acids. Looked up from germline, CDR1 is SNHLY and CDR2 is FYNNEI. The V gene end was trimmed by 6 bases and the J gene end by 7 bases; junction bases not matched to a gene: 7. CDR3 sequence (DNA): TGTGCCAGCAGAGCGACTAGCGGGAGTATGAATGAGCAGTTCTTC. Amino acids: CASRATSGSMNEQFF.

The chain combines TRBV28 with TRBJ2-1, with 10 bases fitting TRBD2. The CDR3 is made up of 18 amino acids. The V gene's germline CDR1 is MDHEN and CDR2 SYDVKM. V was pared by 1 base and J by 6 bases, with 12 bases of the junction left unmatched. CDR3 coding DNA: TGTGCCAGCAGTTTATTGGGCGGGGGTAGCGGGAGGAGCAATGAGCAGTTCTTC. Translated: CASSLLGGGSGRSNEQFF.

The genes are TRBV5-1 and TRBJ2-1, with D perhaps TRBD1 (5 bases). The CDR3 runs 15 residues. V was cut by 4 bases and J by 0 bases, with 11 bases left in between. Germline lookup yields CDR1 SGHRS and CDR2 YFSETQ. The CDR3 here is CASSMDTRSYNEQFF. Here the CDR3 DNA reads TGCGCCAGCAGCATGGACACCCGCTCCTACAATGAGCAGTTCTTC.

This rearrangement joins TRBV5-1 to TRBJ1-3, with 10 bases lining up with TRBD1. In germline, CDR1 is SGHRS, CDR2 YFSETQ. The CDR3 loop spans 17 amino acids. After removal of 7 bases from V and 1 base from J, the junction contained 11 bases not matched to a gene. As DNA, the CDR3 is TGCGCCAGCCGCAGGGCCGGGACAGGGGATTCTGGAAACACCATATATTTT. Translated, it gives CASRRAGTGDSGNTIYF.

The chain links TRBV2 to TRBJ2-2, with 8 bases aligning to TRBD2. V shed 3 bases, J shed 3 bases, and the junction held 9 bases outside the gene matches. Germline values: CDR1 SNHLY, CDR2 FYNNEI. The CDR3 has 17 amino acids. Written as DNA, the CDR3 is TGTGCCAGCAGTGATTTCGGAGTTAGCGGGGACACCGGGGAGCTGTTTTTT. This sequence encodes CASSDFGVSGDTGELFF.

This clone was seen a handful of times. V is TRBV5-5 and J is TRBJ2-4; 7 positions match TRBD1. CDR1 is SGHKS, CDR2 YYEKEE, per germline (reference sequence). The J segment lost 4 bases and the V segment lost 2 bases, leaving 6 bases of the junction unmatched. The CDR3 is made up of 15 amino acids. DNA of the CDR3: TGTGCCAGCAGCTTCAAAACAGGGGATAAAAACATTCAGTACTTC. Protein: CASSFKTGDKNIQYF.

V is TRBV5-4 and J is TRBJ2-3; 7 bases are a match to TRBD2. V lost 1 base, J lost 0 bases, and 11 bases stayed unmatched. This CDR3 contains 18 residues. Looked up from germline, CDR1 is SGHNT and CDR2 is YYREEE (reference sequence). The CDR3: CASSLRGRGRESTDTQYF. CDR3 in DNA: TGTGCCAGCAGCTTGAGAGGACGTGGGCGGGAGAGCACAGATACGCAGTATTTT. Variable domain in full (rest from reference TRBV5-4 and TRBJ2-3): ETGVTQSPTHLIKTRGQQVTLRCSSQSGHNTVSWYQQALGQGPQFIFQYYREEENGRGNFPPRFSGLQFPNYSSELNVNALELDDSALYLCASSLRGRGRESTDTQYFGPGTRLTVL.

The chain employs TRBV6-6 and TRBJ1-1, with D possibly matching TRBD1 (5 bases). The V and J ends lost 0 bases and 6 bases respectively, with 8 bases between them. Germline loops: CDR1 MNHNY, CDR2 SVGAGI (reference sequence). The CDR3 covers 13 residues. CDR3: CASSYSGGAEAFF. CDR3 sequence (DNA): TGTGCCAGCAGTTACTCGGGGGGGGCTGAAGCTTTCTTT.

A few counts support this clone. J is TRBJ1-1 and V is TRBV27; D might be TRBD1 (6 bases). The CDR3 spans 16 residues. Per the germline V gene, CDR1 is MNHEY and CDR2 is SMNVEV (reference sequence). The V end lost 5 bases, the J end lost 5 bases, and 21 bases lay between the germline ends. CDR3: CASSPQTLRGRTEAFF. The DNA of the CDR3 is TGTGCCAGCAGTCCCCAAACTCTCAGGGGAAGGACTGAAGCTTTCTTT.

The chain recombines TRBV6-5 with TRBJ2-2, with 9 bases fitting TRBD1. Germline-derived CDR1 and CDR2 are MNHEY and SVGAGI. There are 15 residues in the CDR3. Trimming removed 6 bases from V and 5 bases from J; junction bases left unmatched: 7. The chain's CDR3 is CASRWDRAGTGELFF. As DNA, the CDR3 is TGTGCCAGCAGATGGGACAGGGCTGGGACCGGGGAGCTGTTTTTT.

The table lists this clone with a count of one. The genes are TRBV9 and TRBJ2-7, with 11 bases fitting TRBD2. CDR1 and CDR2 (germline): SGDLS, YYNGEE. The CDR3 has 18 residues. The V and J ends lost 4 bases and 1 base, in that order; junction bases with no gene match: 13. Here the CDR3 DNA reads TGTGCCAGCAGCCTTGGGACTAGCGGCGCATATACTTCCTACGAGCAGTACTTC. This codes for CASSLGTSGAYTSYEQYF. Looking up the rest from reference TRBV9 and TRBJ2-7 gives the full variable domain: DSGVTQTPKHLITATGQRVTLRCSPRSGDLSVYWYQQSLDQGLQFLIQYYNGEERAKGNILERFSAQQFPDLHSELNLSSLELGDSALYFCASSLGTSGAYTSYEQYFGPGTRLTVT.

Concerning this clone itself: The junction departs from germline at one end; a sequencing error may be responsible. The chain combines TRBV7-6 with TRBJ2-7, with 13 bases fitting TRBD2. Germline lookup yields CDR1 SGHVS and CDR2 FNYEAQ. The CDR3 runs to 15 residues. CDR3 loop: CASSYGLAGAHDQYF. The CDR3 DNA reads TGTGCCAGCAGCTATGGACTAGCGGGAGCTCACGACCAGTACTTC.

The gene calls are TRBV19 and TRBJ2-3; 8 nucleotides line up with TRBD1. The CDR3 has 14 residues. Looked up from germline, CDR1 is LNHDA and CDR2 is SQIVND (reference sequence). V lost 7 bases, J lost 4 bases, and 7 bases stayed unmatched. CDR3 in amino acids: CASTDRGEADTQYF. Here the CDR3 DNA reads TGTGCCAGTACCGACAGGGGTGAGGCAGATACGCAGTATTTT.

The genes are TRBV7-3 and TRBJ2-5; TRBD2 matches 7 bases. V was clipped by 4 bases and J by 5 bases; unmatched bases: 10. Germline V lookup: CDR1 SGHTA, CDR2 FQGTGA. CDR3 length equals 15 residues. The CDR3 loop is CASSSSSGEGETQYF. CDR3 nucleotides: TGTGCCAGCAGCTCCTCCTCGGGGGAGGGCGAGACCCAGTACTTC.